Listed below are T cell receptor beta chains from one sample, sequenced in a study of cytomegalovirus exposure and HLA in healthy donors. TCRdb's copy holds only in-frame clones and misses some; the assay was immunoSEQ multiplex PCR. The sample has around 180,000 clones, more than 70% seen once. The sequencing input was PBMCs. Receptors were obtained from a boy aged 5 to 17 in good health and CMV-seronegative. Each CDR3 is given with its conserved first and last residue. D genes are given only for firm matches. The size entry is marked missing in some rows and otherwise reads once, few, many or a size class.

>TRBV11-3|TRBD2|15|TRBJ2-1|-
CASSLGLAGRNEQFF
TGTGCCAGCAGTTTGGGACTAGCGGGCCGGAATGAGCAGTTCTTC
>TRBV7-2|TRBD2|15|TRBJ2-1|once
CASSFVAGGPDEQFF
TGTGCCAGCAGCTTTGTTGCGGGGGGGCCGGATGAGCAGTTCTTC
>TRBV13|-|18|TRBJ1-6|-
CASSGQRTESSYNSPLHF
TGTGCCAGCAGCGGACAACGGACAGAGAGCTCCTATAATTCACCCCTCCACTTT
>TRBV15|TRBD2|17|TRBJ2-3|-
CATSRAILAGSTDTQYF
TGTGCCACCAGCAGAGCGATATTAGCGGGGAGCACAGATACGCAGTATTTT
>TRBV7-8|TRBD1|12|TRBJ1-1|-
CASSILGGLAFF
TGTGCCAGCAGCATATTAGGGGGCTTAGCTTTCTTT
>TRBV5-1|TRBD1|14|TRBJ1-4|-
CASSLEPGGEKLFF
TGCGCCAGCAGCTTGGAACCAGGGGGCGAAAAACTGTTTTTT
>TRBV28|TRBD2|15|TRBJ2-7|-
CASSLAGGPEYEQYF
TGTGCCAGCAGTTTGGCGGGGGGCCCCGAATACGAGCAGTACTTC
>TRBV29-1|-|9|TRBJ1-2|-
CSVDLGYTF
TGCAGCGTTGATCTTGGCTACACCTTC
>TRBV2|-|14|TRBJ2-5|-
CASTLGAHQETQYF
TGTGCCAGCACGCTGGGGGCCCACCAAGAGACCCAGTACTTC
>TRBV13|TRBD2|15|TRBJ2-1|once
CASRSLAGGKNEQFF
TGTGCCAGCAGATCTCTAGCGGGAGGGAAGAATGAGCAGTTCTTC
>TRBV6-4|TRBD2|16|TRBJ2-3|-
CASSDSGTSGADTQYF
TGTGCCAGCAGTGACTCGGGGACTAGCGGGGCAGATACGCAGTATTTT
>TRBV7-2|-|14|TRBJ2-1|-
CASSGGTYYNEQFF
TGTGCCAGCAGCGGCGGGACTTACTACAATGAGCAGTTCTTC
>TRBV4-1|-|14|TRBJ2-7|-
CASSQEQKYYEQYF
TGCGCCAGCAGCCAAGAACAGAAGTACTACGAGCAGTACTTC
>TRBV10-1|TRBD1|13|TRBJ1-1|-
CASSELGTAEAFF
TGCGCCAGCAGTGAATTAGGGACAGCTGAAGCTTTCTTT
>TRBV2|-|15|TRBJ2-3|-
CASRRGRGDTDTQYF
TGTGCCAGCAGGAGGGGGCGGGGTGACACAGATACGCAGTATTTT
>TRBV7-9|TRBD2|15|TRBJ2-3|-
CASSTAGGPTDTQYF
TGTGCCAGCAGCACAGCGGGGGGACCCACAGATACGCAGTATTTT
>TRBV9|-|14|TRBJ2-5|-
CASSVGTAQETQYF
TGTGCCAGCAGCGTAGGGACAGCCCAAGAGACCCAGTACTTC
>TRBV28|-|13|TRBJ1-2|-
CASVWGRNYGYTF
TGTGCCAGCGTTTGGGGGCGTAACTATGGCTACACCTTC
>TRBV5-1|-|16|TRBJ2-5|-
CASGFDIPTFQETQYF
TGCGCCAGCGGCTTCGACATACCGACCTTCCAAGAGACCCAGTACTTC
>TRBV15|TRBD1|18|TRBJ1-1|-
CATSSRTGGRYVNTEAFF
TGTGCCACCAGCAGCAGAACAGGGGGCCGGTACGTGAACACTGAAGCTTTCTTT
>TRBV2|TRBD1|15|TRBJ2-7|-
CASSEARTGAHEQYF
TGTGCCAGCAGTGAAGCTCGCACAGGGGCTCACGAGCAGTACTTC
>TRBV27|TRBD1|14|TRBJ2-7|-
CASSSAGTGYEQYF
TGTGCCAGCAGTTCAGCCGGGACAGGCTACGAGCAGTACTTC
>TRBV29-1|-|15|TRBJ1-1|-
CSVEDWGGHGTEAFF
TGCAGCGTTGAAGATTGGGGGGGCCATGGCACTGAAGCTTTCTTT
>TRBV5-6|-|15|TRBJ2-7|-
CASSLANSSSYEQYF
TGTGCCAGCAGCTTGGCCAATAGCAGCTCCTACGAGCAGTACTTC
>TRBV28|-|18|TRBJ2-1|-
CASSLSKGLGSSYNEQFF
TGTGCCAGCAGTTTGTCGAAGGGACTGGGAAGCTCCTACAATGAGCAGTTCTTC
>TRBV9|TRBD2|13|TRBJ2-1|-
CASSRGLANEQFF
TGTGCCAGCAGTCGGGGACTAGCCAATGAGCAGTTCTTC
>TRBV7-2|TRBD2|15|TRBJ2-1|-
CASSLIAGGTNEQFF
TGTGCCAGCAGCTTAATAGCGGGGGGAACCAATGAGCAGTTCTTC
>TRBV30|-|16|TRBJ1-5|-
CAWRSYKDLSNQPQHF
TGTGCCTGGAGGTCATACAAAGACTTAAGCAATCAGCCCCAGCATTTT
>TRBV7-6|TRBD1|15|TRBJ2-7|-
CASSLEIGGAYEQYF
TGTGCCAGCAGCTTAGAGATAGGGGGCGCGTACGAGCAGTACTTC
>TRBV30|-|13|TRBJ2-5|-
CAWSPTGVETQYF
TGTGCCTGGAGTCCAACGGGGGTTGAGACCCAGTACTTC
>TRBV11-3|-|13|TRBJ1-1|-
CASSLAGGTEAFF
TGTGCCAGCAGCTTAGCGGGGGGCACTGAAGCTTTCTTT
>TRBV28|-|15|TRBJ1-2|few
CASSLGAGTSYGYTF
TGTGCCAGCAGTTTAGGGGCAGGGACTAGCTATGGCTACACCTTC
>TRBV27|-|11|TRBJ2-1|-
CASRGGYEQLF
TGTGCCAGCAGGGGGGGTTATGAGCAGCTCTTC
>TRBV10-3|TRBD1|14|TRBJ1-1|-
CAISEYRGNTEAFF
TGTGCCATCAGTGAGTACAGGGGGAACACTGAAGCTTTCTTT
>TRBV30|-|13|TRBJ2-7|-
CAWSVRRGYEQYF
TGTGCCTGGAGTGTTCGCAGGGGCTACGAGCAGTACTTC
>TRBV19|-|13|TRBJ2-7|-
CASSRGQSYEQYF
TGTGCCAGTAGTCGCGGACAGTCCTACGAGCAGTACTTC
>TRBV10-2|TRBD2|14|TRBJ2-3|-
CASMAGGGTDTQYF
TGCGCCAGCATGGCGGGGGGGGGCACAGATACGCAGTATTTT
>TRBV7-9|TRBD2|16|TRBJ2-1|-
CASSLASGAYYNEQFF
TGTGCCAGCAGCTTAGCGAGCGGGGCGTACTACAATGAGCAGTTCTTC
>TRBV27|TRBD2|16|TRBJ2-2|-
CASSAQWGGVTGELFF
TGTGCCAGCAGTGCCCAGTGGGGGGGGGTCACCGGGGAGCTGTTTTTT
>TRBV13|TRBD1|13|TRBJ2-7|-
CASSPGQGNEQYF
TGTGCCAGCAGCCCGGGACAGGGTAACGAGCAGTACTTC
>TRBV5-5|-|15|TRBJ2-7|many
CASSLLGGKGYEQYF
TGTGCCAGCAGCTTGTTGGGGGGAAAGGGTTACGAGCAGTACTTC
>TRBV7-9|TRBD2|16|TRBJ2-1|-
CASGRLAVSSYNEQFF
TGTGCCAGCGGCCGACTAGCGGTAAGCTCCTACAATGAGCAGTTCTTC
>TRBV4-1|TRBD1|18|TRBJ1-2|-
CASSQSGTGVDRGNGYTF
TGCGCCAGCAGCCAGTCCGGGACAGGGGTTGATAGAGGGAATGGCTACACCTTC
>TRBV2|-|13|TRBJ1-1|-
CASTQHEAYEAFF
TGTGCCAGCACCCAACACGAGGCCTACGAGGCTTTCTTT
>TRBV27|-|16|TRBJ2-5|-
CASSLSRGLGLETQYF
TGTGCCAGCAGTTTATCGAGGGGGTTGGGGTTGGAGACCCAGTACTTC
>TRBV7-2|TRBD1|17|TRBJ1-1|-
CASSLIGQGGVATEAFF
TGTGCCAGCAGCTTAATAGGACAGGGAGGAGTAGCCACTGAAGCTTTCTTT
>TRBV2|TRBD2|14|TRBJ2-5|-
CASSGGGSSSEQYF
TGTGCCAGCTCAGGCGGGGGGAGCTCTTCGGAGCAGTACTTC
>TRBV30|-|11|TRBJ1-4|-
CAWTNREKLFF
TGTGCCTGGACCAACCGGGAAAAACTGTTTTTT
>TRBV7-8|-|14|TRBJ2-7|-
CASSLARSSYEQYF
TGTGCCAGCAGCTTAGCGAGAAGCTCCTACGAGCAGTACTTC
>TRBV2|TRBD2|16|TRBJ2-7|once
CASGRGLAGVRYEQYF
TGTGCCAGTGGGAGGGGACTAGCGGGAGTTCGGTACGAGCAGTACTTC
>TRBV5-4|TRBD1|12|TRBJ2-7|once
CASSRDSLEQYF
TGTGCCAGCAGCCGGGACAGCCTGGAGCAGTACTTC
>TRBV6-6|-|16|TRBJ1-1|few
CASSYGTTHLGTEAFF
TGTGCCAGCAGTTACGGGACAACCCATTTGGGCACTGAAGCTTTCTTT
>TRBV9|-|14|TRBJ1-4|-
CASSPEAFNEKLFF
TGTGCCAGCAGCCCCGAAGCCTTTAATGAAAAACTGTTTTTT
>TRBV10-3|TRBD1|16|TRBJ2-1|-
CAISDFGTGGYNEQFF
TGTGCCATCAGTGATTTTGGGACAGGGGGGTACAATGAGCAGTTCTTC
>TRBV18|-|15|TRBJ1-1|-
CASSPQTGVNTEAFF
TGTGCCAGCTCACCACAGACAGGAGTGAACACTGAAGCTTTCTTT
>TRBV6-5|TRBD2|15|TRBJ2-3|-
CASRLPGGNTDTQYF
TGTGCCAGCAGATTACCCGGGGGGAACACAGATACGCAGTATTTT